This TCR beta chain was recorded in a study of blood T cells in healthy people across ages. The overall study: Template switching picked up about one barcoded beta molecule for each two T cells.

Trimming took 2 bases from V and 9 from J, leaving 21 bases between them. Germline-derived CDR1 and CDR2 are SGHRS and YFSETQ. This CDR3 contains 16 residues. To note about this clonotype: Its antigen is currently unknown.

The study's findings and limits: Naive and antigen-experienced cells were not separated, limiting conclusive comparison. Naive T cell percentage showed a strong correlation with TCR beta diversity. Estimates drawn from one million T cells were deemed to understate diversity.

PCR was performed a second time for roughly 7 to 11 cycles using a sample-barcoded 5' primer and a J-beta primer mix. TCRdb reprocessed the 5' RACE reads via MiXCR and lists one record per CDR3 protein. Among 1.5 million to 2 million distinct CDR3 sequences listed, around half were seen once. The clonotype comes from a middle-aged woman in good health. The V call is TRBV5-1, the J call TRBJ2-1, with a tentative D call TRBD2 (6 bases). The source material was blood. The CDR3 nucleotides read TGCGCCAGCAGCTTAAGGTCCATCGCTACCGGGGGTGAGCAGTTCTTC. The encoded protein is CASSLRSIATGGEQFF.